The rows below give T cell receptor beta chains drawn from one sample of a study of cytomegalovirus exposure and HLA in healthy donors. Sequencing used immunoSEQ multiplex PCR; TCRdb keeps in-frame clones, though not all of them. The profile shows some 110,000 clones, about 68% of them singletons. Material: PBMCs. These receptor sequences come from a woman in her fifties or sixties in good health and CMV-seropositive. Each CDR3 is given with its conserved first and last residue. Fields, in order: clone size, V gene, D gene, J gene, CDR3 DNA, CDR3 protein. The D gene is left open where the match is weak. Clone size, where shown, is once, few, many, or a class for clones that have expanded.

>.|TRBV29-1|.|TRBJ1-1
TGCAGCGTTGAAGATTTGTATGAAGCTTTCTTT
CSVEDLYEAFF
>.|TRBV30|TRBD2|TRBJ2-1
TGTGCCTGGAGGTTAAGCGGGATAAATGAGCAGTTCTTC
CAWRLSGINEQFF
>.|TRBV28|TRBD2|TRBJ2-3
TGTGCCAGCAGTCGAGCGGGAGCGACAGATACGCAGTATTTT
CASSRAGATDTQYF
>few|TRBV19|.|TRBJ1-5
TGTGCCAGTAGTATAGCTGGGCAGTCGGGCAATCAGCCCCAGCATTTT
CASSIAGQSGNQPQHF
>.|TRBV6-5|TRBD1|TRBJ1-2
TGTGCCAGCAGTGAGACAGGGAGCTATGGCTACACCTTC
CASSETGSYGYTF
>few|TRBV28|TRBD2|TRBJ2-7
TGTGCCAGCAGTTTACGCCCACTTAGCGGGAGGGTATACTTC
CASSLRPLSGRVYF
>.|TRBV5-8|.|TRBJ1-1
TGTGCCAGCAGCCTCCCGACAGTGAACACTGAAGCTTTCTTT
CASSLPTVNTEAFF
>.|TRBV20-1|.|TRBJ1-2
TGCAGTGCTAAGATAGGAGGTGGCTACACCTTC
CSAKIGGGYTF
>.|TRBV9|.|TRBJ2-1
TGTGCCAGCAGCGTAGCTCCTGGCAGCTACAATGAGCAGTTCTTC
CASSVAPGSYNEQFF
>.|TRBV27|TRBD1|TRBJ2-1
TGTGCCAGCAGTCCACAGGGGCTAGGAGTGGGTGAGCAGTTCTTC
CASSPQGLGVGEQFF
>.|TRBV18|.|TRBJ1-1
TGTGCCAGCTCATCCGACAAGATCACTGAAGCTTTCTTT
CASSSDKITEAFF
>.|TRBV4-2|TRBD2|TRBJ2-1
TGTGCCAGCAGCCAAGAGCCTAGCGGGGGCATTTACAATGAGCAGTTCTTC
CASSQEPSGGIYNEQFF
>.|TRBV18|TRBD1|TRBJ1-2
TGTGCCAGCTCACCCCCCTGGACAGGGGGTGGCTATGGCTACACCTTC
CASSPPWTGGGYGYTF
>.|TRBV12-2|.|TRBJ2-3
TGTGCAAGTCGTCTAGCGGGGGATACGCAGTATTTT
CASRLAGDTQYF
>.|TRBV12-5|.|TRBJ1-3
TGTGCTAGTGGTTTGGTACGTCCGGGGGCTGGAAACACCATATATTTT
CASGLVRPGAGNTIYF
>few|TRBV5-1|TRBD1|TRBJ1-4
TGCGCCAGCAGCTTGGGGGACAGGGTTATTTTATCTGGTGAAAAACTGTTTTTT
CASSLGDRVILSGEKLFF
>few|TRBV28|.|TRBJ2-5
TGTGCCAGCAGTTTAATCGGTGTTCTAGAGACCCAGTACTTC
CASSLIGVLETQYF
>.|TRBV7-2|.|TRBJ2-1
TGTGCCAGCAGCCTATTCACAGGGAATGAGCAGTTCTTC
CASSLFTGNEQFF
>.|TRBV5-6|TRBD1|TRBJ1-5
TGTGCCAGCAGCGCGGGACAGGGAGCGTTAGCCCAGCATTTT
CASSAGQGALAQHF
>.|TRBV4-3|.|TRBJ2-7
TGCGCCAGCAGCCAAGGGGTGAATCGGGGTTTCCCCTACGAGCAGTACTTC
CASSQGVNRGFPYEQYF
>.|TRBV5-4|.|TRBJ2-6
TGTGCCAGCACCCTACAGGGATCTGGGGCCAACGTCCTGACTTTC
CASTLQGSGANVLTF
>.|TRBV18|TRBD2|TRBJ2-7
TGTGCCAGCTCACAAGCCGGGACTAGCGGGATCTCCTACGAGCAGTACTTC
CASSQAGTSGISYEQYF
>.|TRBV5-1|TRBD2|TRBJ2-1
TGCGCCAGCAGGACCACTAGCGTCTACAATGAGCAGTTCTTC
CASRTTSVYNEQFF
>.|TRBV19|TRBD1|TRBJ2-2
TGTGCCAGTCTGGACAGGGGGCCCACCACCGGGGAGCTGTTTTTT
CASLDRGPTTGELFF
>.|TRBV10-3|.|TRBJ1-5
TGTGCCATCAGTGAATTCGGGGAGAATAGCAATCAGCCCCAGCATTTT
CAISEFGENSNQPQHF
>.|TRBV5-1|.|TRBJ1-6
TGCGCCAGCAGCTACGGTTCCGCGTTTTCACCCCTCCACTTT
CASSYGSAFSPLHF
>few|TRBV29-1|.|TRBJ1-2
TGCAGCGTTGATGCCGCGGATGGCTACACCTTC
CSVDAADGYTF
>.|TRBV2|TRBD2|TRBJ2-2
TGTGCCAGCAGCTCCCTAGCGGGGGAGCTAAACACCGGGGAGCTGTTTTTT
CASSSLAGELNTGELFF
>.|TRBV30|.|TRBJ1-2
TGTGCCTGGAGTGTAAATGCAGGGTTCGGCTACACCTTC
CAWSVNAGFGYTF
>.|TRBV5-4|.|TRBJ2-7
TGTGCCAGCAGCTCCCAAAAGACCGGGTACGAGCAGTACTTC
CASSSQKTGYEQYF
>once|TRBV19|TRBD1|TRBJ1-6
TGTGCCAGTAGTACGGGGACAGGGGACTTTTCACCCCTCCACTTT
CASSTGTGDFSPLHF
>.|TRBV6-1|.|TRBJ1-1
TGTGCCAGCAGTGACTATGGTAGCATGAACACTGAAGCTTTCTTT
CASSDYGSMNTEAFF
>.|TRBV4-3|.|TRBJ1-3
TGCGCCAGCTCAGGCTCTGGAAACACCATATATTTT
CASSGSGNTIYF
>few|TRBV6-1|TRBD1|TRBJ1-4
TGTGCCAGCACCGGGGGACAGAGTAATGAAAAACTGTTTTTT
CASTGGQSNEKLFF
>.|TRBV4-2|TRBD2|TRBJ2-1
TGTGCCAGCAGCCCTCACGGGAGGGACAATGAGCAGTTCTTC
CASSPHGRDNEQFF
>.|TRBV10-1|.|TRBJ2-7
TGCGCCAGCAGTGAGTACGGTTCCTACGAGCAGTACTTC
CASSEYGSYEQYF
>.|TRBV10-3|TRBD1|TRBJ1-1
TGTGCCATCAGTGAGTTTGACAGGGCGGACACTGAAGCTTTCTTT
CAISEFDRADTEAFF
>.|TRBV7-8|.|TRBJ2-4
TGTGCCAGCAGCTTTTCGGGGATGGCCAAAAACATTCAGTACTTC
CASSFSGMAKNIQYF
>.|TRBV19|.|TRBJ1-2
TGTGCCAGTACCGCGGAGTTCCTTAACTATGGCTACACCTTC
CASTAEFLNYGYTF
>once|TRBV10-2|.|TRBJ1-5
TGCGCCAGCAGTGTCAGGGGCCAGCCCCAGCATTTT
CASSVRGQPQHF
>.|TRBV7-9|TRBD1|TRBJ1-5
TGTGCCAGCAGCGAAGGGACAGCGGTACTCAATCAGCCCCAGCATTTT
CASSEGTAVLNQPQHF
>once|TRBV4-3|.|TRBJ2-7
TGCGCCAGCAGCCAGGGATTTAGATCAGGGACAATCCATTCCTACGAGCAGTACTTC
CASSQGFRSGTIHSYEQYF
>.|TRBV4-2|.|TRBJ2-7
TGTGCCAGCAGCCAAGGAGGAGGATACTACGAGCAGTACTTC
CASSQGGGYYEQYF
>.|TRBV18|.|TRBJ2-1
TGTGCCAGCTCACCAGAGCGGGTAACTTACAATGAGCAGTTCTTC
CASSPERVTYNEQFF
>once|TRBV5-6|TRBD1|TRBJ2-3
TGTGCCAGCAGCCGAACAAGACAGGGAAGCACAGATACGCAGTATTTT
CASSRTRQGSTDTQYF
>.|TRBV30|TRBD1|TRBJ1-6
TGTGCCTGGAGTGTAGGGCAGGGGGGTAATTCACCCCTCCACTTT
CAWSVGQGGNSPLHF
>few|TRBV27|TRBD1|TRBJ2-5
TGTGCCAGCACTTCAGGACAGGGTCAAGAGACCCAGTACTTC
CASTSGQGQETQYF
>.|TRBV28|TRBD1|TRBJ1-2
TGTGCCAGCGGAGGGACAGGGAGAGTCATAGGCTACACCTTC
CASGGTGRVIGYTF
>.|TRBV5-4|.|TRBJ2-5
TGTGCCAGCAGCCGGGACTTCACAAGCCAAGAGACCCAGTACTTC
CASSRDFTSQETQYF
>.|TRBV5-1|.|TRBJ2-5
TGCGCCAGCAGCTTGGCCGCGGGATCTCAAGAGACCCAGTACTTC
CASSLAAGSQETQYF
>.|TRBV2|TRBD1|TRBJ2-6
TGTGCCAGCAGTGGAAGAGGGACAGGGTCGGCTGGGGCCAACGTCCTGACTTTC
CASSGRGTGSAGANVLTF
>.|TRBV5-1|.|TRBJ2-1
TGCGCCAGCAGCTTGGACCAGGGTTACGGTGAGCAGTTCTTC
CASSLDQGYGEQFF
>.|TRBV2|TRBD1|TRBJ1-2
TGTGCCAGCAGGAGACACAGGGGGGAGGGCTATGGCTACACCTTC
CASRRHRGEGYGYTF
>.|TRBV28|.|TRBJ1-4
TGTGCCAGCAGTTCCCTAACAGGGCTCAATGAAAAACTGTTTTTT
CASSSLTGLNEKLFF
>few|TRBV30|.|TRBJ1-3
TGTGCCTGGCCCGCCGGCTCTGGAAACACCATATATTTT
CAWPAGSGNTIYF
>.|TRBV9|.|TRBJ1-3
TGTGCCAGCACGCGCCCTGATAGAAACACCATATATTTT
CASTRPDRNTIYF
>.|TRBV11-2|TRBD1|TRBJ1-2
TGTGCCAGCAGCGCGAATGGACAGGGAGAAAAGTTGTTGTATGGCTACACCTTC
CASSANGQGEKLLYGYTF
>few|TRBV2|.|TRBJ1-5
TGTGCCAGCAGTGAAGCGCAGGGAAACGGTCAGCCCCAGCATTTT
CASSEAQGNGQPQHF